The entry that follows covers one T cell receptor beta chain sequence. The antigen is not known. Here immunoSEQ multiplex PCR was the method, and the copy in TCRdb shows in-frame clones only, minus some. The data contain 66,000 or so clones, roughly 90% of them singletons. This specimen belongs to a study of OX40 agonist ivuxolimab in advanced cancers. Looking at the study overall: Dose-escalation patients suffered from hepatocellular carcinoma, melanoma, renal cell or head and neck cancer. Study results and limitations: Clonal expansion by week 6 occurred in CD4+ and CD8+ blood T cells (at 0.1 to 3.0 mg/kg). Researchers did not determine the expanded peripheral T cells' antigen specificity.

The germline V gene has CDR1 ENHRY and CDR2 SYGVKD. The ends were cut back, 1 base at V and 0 bases at J, with 10 bases in the middle. CDR3 length equals 15 residues. The sample in question was CD4+ or CD8+ T cells sorted from blood, obtained in a trial of the OX40 agonist ivuxolimab. This TCR derives from an adult with an advanced solid tumor such as melanoma, head and neck, liver or kidney cancer. The chain combines TRBV10-3 with TRBJ2-7; D gene uncertain. The CDR3 sequence is CAISELAGSSYEQYF. Here the CDR3 DNA reads TGTGCCATCAGTGAGTTGGCAGGAAGCTCCTACGAGCAGTACTTC.